One sample yielded the 4 T cell receptor beta chains listed below, sequenced in a study of vaccination effects on CD4 cells after COVID-19. Before sequencing took place, the ViraFEST assay used viral peptide pools to expand antigen-specific CD4+ T cells. Culturing for about 9 days preceded CD4+ T cell isolation. The vaccine given was either BNT162b2 or mRNA-1273, in two doses. These receptors' targets are unknown. The assay was immunoSEQ multiplex PCR, and TCRdb's table has in-frame clones only and misses some. The sample consists of approximately 74,000 clones, roughly 80% of them appearing once. Material: CD4+ T cells from PBMCs cultured with HCoV-OC43 spike peptides, obtained after COVID-19 vaccination. Subset denoted: HCoV-OC43 spike overlapping peptide pool stimulation. The receptors were sampled from a human donor who received a COVID-19 vaccine.

The rearrangement joins TRBV9 to TRBJ2-5, with 8 nucleotides matching TRBD2. This CDR3 has 16 residues. Per germline, CDR1 SGDLS and CDR2 YYNGEE. Trimming at V came to 2 bases and at J to 5 bases, leaving 11 bases not matched to a gene. The CDR3 DNA is TGTGCCAGCAGCGTTCGGGGGGGCCTTCTGTACGAGACCCAGTACTTC. This codes for CASSVRGGLLYETQYF.

This clone was detected only a few times. This CDR3 reads CSAFESDTQYF. The CDR3 DNA sequence: TGCAGTGCTTTCGAGTCAGATACGCAGTATTTT. This chain uses TRBV20-1 with TRBJ2-3, with D unresolved. Trimming shortened V by 5 bases and J by 4 bases, and 7 bases separated the two germline ends. This CDR3 has 11 residues. CDR1 is DFQATT, CDR2 SNEGSKA, per germline (reference sequence).

This CDR3 is CASCRGGQGTEAFF. CDR3 sequence (DNA): TGTGCCAGCTGCCGGGGGGGGCAGGGGACTGAAGCTTTCTTT. This chain uses TRBV6-2 or TRBV6-3 with TRBJ1-1; D perhaps matches TRBD1 (6 bases). The CDR3 covers 14 residues. Looked up from germline, CDR1 is MNHEY and CDR2 is SVGEGT. Trimming pared 8 bases from V and 5 bases from J, leaving 18 bases between.

J is TRBJ1-1 and V is TRBV10-3; possibly TRBD1 for D (5 bases). V lost 4 bases, J lost 3 bases, and 9 bases lay in between. The CDR3 runs to 13 residues. The V gene's germline CDR1 is ENHRY and CDR2 SYGVKD. CDR3 protein: CAISVSGDTEAFF. In DNA, the CDR3 is TGTGCCATCAGTGTTTCGGGGGACACTGAAGCTTTCTTT.